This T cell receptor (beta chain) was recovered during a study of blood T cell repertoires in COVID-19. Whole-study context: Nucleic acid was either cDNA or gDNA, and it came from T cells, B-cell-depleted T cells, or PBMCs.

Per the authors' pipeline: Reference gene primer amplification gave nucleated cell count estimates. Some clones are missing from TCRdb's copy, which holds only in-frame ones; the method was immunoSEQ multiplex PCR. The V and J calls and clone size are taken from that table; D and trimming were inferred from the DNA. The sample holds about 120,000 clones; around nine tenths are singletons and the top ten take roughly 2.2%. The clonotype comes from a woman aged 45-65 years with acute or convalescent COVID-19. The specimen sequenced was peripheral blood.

The DNA of the CDR3 is TGCGCCAGCAGTGAGCTTCTAGCGGGGGGGCCCGACTACAATGAGCAGTTCTTC. The encoded protein is CASSELLAGGPDYNEQFF. The V gene is TRBV10-2, the J gene TRBJ2-1, with 12 bases matching TRBD2. CDR3 length: 18 amino acids. J was trimmed by 3 bases and V by 2 bases; bases with no gene match: 8. In germline, CDR1 is WSHSY, CDR2 SAAADI.